This TCR beta chain stems from a study of T cells in Graves' hyperthyroidism and ophthalmopathy. This CDR3 has 15 amino acids. The germline gives CDR1 MNHEY, CDR2 SVGEGT. With V trimmed by 2 bases and J by 9 bases, 9 bases remained unmatched. This clonotype occurred a few times. Its antigen is unknown. Researchers took RNA transcripts and amplified the TCR beta CDR3 regions from them. TCR CDR3 regions were first amplified by RT-PCR with HTBI primers. MiXCR was run by TCRdb on the multiplex PCR reads, yielding one entry per CDR3 protein. The sample includes some 560,000 distinct CDR3 sequences, around 15% of them seen just once. Stable Graves' hyperthyroidism denoted no ophthalmopathy progression over 18 months. The diagnostic basis comprised clinical symptoms, serum thyroxine and TRAb, thyroid ultrasound and orbital computed tomography. Study-wide points: Most thyroid clonotypes expanded above 0.001 were also detected in blood.

The rearrangement joins TRBV6-2 or TRBV6-3 to TRBJ2-1, with 8 bases that match TRBD2. This receptor was obtained from a woman aged 40 to 50 with Graves' hyperthyroidism. Sequenced sample: blood. CDR3 protein: CASSYGGTRRGEQFF. The CDR3 DNA follows: TGTGCCAGCAGTTACGGCGGGACTAGAAGGGGTGAGCAGTTCTTC.